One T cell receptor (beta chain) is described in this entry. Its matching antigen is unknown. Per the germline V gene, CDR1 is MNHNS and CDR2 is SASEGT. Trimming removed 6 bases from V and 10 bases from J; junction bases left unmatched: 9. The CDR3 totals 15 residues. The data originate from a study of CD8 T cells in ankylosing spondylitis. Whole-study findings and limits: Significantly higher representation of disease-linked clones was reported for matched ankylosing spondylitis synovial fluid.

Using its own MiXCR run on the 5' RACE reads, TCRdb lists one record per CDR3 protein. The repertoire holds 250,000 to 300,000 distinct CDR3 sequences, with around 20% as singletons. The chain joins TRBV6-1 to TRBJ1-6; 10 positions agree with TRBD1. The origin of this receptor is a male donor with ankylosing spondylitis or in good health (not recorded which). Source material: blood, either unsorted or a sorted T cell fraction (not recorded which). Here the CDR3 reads CASRPPGQGQSPLHF. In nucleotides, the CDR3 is TGTGCCAGCAGGCCTCCGGGACAGGGGCAGTCACCCCTCCACTTT.